These 25 T cell receptor beta chains came from one sample sequenced in a study of response to subunit inactivated influenza vaccine. TCRdb re-analysed the RT-PCR reads in MiXCR, keeping a single row per CDR3 protein. The sample lists roughly 780,000 distinct CDR3 sequences, under 20% occurring once. Sequenced material: PBMCs from blood, taken 5 to 6 days after vaccination. The source of these receptors is a man in his fifties who received an inactivated influenza vaccine.

This clonotype has more than one count but fewer than ten. The chain uses TRBV20-1 and TRBJ2-7; 8 bases align to TRBD2. The CDR3 runs to 18 residues. Germline loops: CDR1 DFQATT, CDR2 SNEGSKA (reference sequence). J gave up 1 base and V 1 base, and 15 bases lay outside the gene matches. The CDR3 region is CSARVARTSPTPSYEQYF. CDR3 DNA: TGCAGTGCTAGAGTGGCTCGGACTAGCCCCACCCCATCCTACGAGCAGTACTTC.

This clonotype has more than one count but fewer than ten. The J gene is TRBJ1-5, the V gene TRBV20-1; 11 bases map to TRBD1. J was trimmed by 4 bases and V by 4 bases; bases with no gene match: 3. Germline loops: CDR1 DFQATT, CDR2 SNEGSKA (reference sequence). This CDR3 has 14 residues. The CDR3 bases are TGCAGTGCTAAAGGGACAGGGGGGAATCAGCCCCAGCATTTT. Encoded protein: CSAKGTGGNQPQHF.

The chain has TRBV4-3 and TRBJ1-2; D is possibly TRBD1 (5 bases). There are 15 residues in the CDR3. With 0 bases removed from V and 4 bases from J, the gap between germline ends came to 12 bases. Germline assignment: CDR1 LGHNA and CDR2 YSLEER. The CDR3 DNA follows: TGCGCCAGCAGCCAAGACTCGGGGGTTAGCTATGGCTACACCTTC. Protein sequence: CASSQDSGVSYGYTF.

The rearrangement joins TRBV7-9 to TRBJ2-7, with 10 positions matching TRBD1. CDR3 length: 15 amino acids. Germline V gene data show CDR1 as SEHNR and CDR2 as FQNEAQ (reference sequence). The trim removed 5 bases at V and 3 bases at J, leaving 7 bases unmatched. The chain's CDR3 is CASSPEGQGIYEQYF. The CDR3 DNA sequence: TGTGCCAGCAGCCCAGAGGGACAGGGGATCTACGAGCAGTACTTC.

CDR3 nucleotides: TGTGCCACGCAACCTGGCTATAGCACAGATACGCAGTATTTT. Its protein product is CATQPGYSTDTQYF. V is TRBV10-3 and J is TRBJ2-3; D is ambiguous. Germline lookup yields CDR1 ENHRY and CDR2 SYGVKD. V was pared by 10 bases and J by 0 bases, with 14 bases between. There are 14 residues in the CDR3.

This clonotype has only a few counts. The chain uses TRBV24-1 and TRBJ2-5, with 11 bases that match TRBD1. V trimming: 10 bases; J trimming: 3 bases; junction bases outside the gene matches: 9. The CDR3 is made up of 15 amino acids. The germline CDR1 and CDR2 sequences are KGHDR and SFDVKD. For the CDR3, the DNA is TGTGCCACAGGCCGGGACAGGGGGACTAAAGAGACCCAGTACTTC. Its protein is CATGRDRGTKETQYF.

V usage is TRBV10-3 and J usage is TRBJ2-6; no reliable D call. This CDR3 spans 15 amino acids. In germline, CDR1 is ENHRY, CDR2 SYGVKD. Trimming took off 0 bases at V and 2 bases at J, with 5 bases between the two ends. In DNA form, the CDR3 reads TGTGCCATCAGTGAGTCCTTGACTGGGGCCAACGTCCTGACTTTC. This sequence encodes CAISESLTGANVLTF.

The chain carries TRBV5-1 and TRBJ1-6, with no clear D. V was trimmed by 4 bases and J by 7 bases, leaving 12 bases between them. This CDR3 comprises 14 residues. From germline, CDR1 is SGHRS and CDR2 YFSETQ. CDR3 sequence reads: CASSEGQRNSPLHF. CDR3 sequence (DNA): TGCGCCAGCAGCGAAGGGCAGAGAAATTCACCCCTCCACTTT. Combining the CDR3 with reference TRBV5-1 and TRBJ1-6 gives the whole variable domain KAGVTQTPRYLIKTRGQQVTLSCSPISGHRSVSWYQQTPGQGLQFLFEYFSETQRNKGNFPGRFSGRQFSNSRSEMNVSTLELGDSALYLCASSEGQRNSPLHFGNGTRLTVT.

At least ten counts were recorded for this clonotype. The chain links TRBV12-3 or TRBV12-4 to TRBJ2-1; no reliable D call. CDR3 length: 12 amino acids. V was pared by 6 bases and J by 6 bases, with 9 bases between. For the CDR3, the DNA is TGTGCCAGCAGACCTGGGGTCAATGAGCAGTTCTTC. Protein product: CASRPGVNEQFF.

This clonotype was detected a few times. At one end the junction does not follow the germline gene, possibly because of a read error. The CDR3 DNA reads TGCGCCAGCAGCTCCCTATATCACAAAGAGCAGTTCTTC. This codes for CASSSLYHKEQFF. V is TRBV4-1 and J is TRBJ2-1; unclear D gene. Germline V lookup: CDR1 MGHRA, CDR2 YSYEKL. This CDR3 contains 13 residues.

By sample share, this clonotype is medium-sized. The chain couples TRBV7-9 to TRBJ2-1, with D perhaps TRBD2 (5 bases). CDR1 and CDR2 from the germline V gene are SEHNR and FQNEAQ (reference sequence). Trimming shortened V by 5 bases and J by 6 bases, and 20 bases separated the two germline ends. This CDR3 is built from 16 residues. The CDR3 is CASSPGMASSRNEQFF. The CDR3 DNA sequence: TGTGCCAGCAGCCCCGGGATGGCCAGCTCACGCAATGAGCAGTTCTTC.

V and J are TRBV7-2 and TRBJ1-1, with D maybe TRBD1 (6 bases). This CDR3 region has 14 residues. V lost 5 bases and J lost 1, with 11 bases in between. Germline V lookup: CDR1 SGHTA, CDR2 FQGNSA. The CDR3 region is CASSNTGRNTEAFF. DNA of the CDR3: TGTGCCAGCAGCAATACAGGGCGGAACACTGAAGCTTTCTTT.

The genes are TRBV5-1 and TRBJ2-7, with D possibly called TRBD1 or TRBD2 (6 bases each). Germline values: CDR1 SGHRS, CDR2 YFSETQ. This CDR3 is built from 14 residues. The ends were cut back, 4 bases at V and 2 bases at J, with 13 bases in the middle. As DNA, the CDR3 is TGCGCCAGCAGCGGGCGGGACAAGCCCTACGAGCAGTACTTC. Amino acids: CASSGRDKPYEQYF.

This chain links TRBV7-9 with TRBJ1-6, with 8 nucleotides matching TRBD1. Germline V CDR1 and CDR2: SEHNR, FQNEAQ (reference sequence). The ends lost 5 bases at V and 7 bases at J; junction bases unmatched: 4. This CDR3 has 14 amino acids. The CDR3 protein is CASSRRTGNSPLHF. The CDR3 coding sequence is TGTGCCAGCAGCCGCCGGACAGGGAATTCACCCCTCCACTTT.

This rearrangement joins TRBV7-8 to TRBJ1-3; D call uncertain. Per germline, CDR1 SGHVS and CDR2 FQNEAQ. V was shortened by 3 bases and J by 0 bases, with 9 bases between the two germline ends. CDR3 size: 15 residues. CDR3 sequence reads: CASSFEGYSGNTIYF. In nucleotides, the CDR3 is TGTGCCAGCAGCTTTGAGGGTTACTCTGGAAACACCATATATTTT.

This clonotype was seen a few times. The gene calls are TRBV20-1 and TRBJ2-4, with D perhaps TRBD1 (5 bases). Germline V CDR1 and CDR2: DFQATT, SNEGSKA (reference sequence). The ends were cut back, 6 bases at V and 1 base at J, with 10 bases in the middle. The CDR3 sequence is 13 residues long. CDR3 amino acids: CSAPGSAKNIQYF. The CDR3 DNA reads as TGCAGTGCGCCAGGGTCGGCCAAAAACATTCAGTACTTC.

The genes are TRBV4-1 and TRBJ2-1, with 7 bases lining up with TRBD2. Germline V gives CDR1 MGHRA, CDR2 YSYEKL. The CDR3 spans 14 residues. The ends lost 3 bases at V and 5 bases at J; junction bases unmatched: 4. The CDR3 region is CASSQRDYHNEQFF. Here the CDR3 DNA reads TGCGCCAGCAGCCAGAGGGACTACCACAATGAGCAGTTCTTC.

V is TRBV2 and J is TRBJ2-7; 12 bases are a match to TRBD1. Trimming removed 6 bases from V and 6 bases from J; junction bases left unmatched: 3. The CDR3 extends over 13 amino acids. CDR1 is SNHLY, CDR2 FYNNEI, per germline. The DNA for the CDR3 is TGTGCCAGCAGGGGGACAGGGGGCTTCGAGCAGTACTTC. Protein product: CASRGTGGFEQYF. Full variable domain (remainder filled in from reference TRBV2 and TRBJ2-7): EPEVTQTPSHQVTQMGQEVILRCVPISNHLYFYWYRQILGQKVEFLVSFYNNEISEKSEIFDDQFSVERPDGSNFTLKIRSTKLEDSAMYFCASRGTGGFEQYFGPGTRLTVT.

This clonotype came up a few times. The chain recombines TRBV12-3 or TRBV12-4 with TRBJ2-7, with 11 positions matching TRBD2. The length of the CDR3 is 16 residues. V trimming: 3 bases; J trimming: 2 bases; junction bases outside the gene matches: 6. The CDR3 region is CASSLVGTSGPYEQYF. DNA of the CDR3: TGTGCCAGCAGTTTGGTCGGGACTAGCGGACCCTACGAGCAGTACTTC.

This clonotype turned up a few times. This sequence joins TRBV4-3 and TRBJ2-7; 7 nucleotides match TRBD1. This CDR3 contains 15 residues. Germline V CDR1 and CDR2: LGHNA, YSLEER. V lost 3 bases to trimming and J lost 5 bases; unmatched junction nucleotides: 10. CDR3 DNA sequence: TGCGCCAGCAGCCAGAGACAGGGCCGCTTCCACGAGCAGTACTTC. This gives the protein CASSQRQGRFHEQYF.

This clonotype was counted ten times or more. This chain connects TRBV29-1 to TRBJ1-2; 7 bases map to TRBD1. V shed 4 bases, J shed 0 bases, and the junction held 2 bases outside the gene matches. Germline-derived CDR1 and CDR2 are SQVTM and ANQGSEA. The CDR3 contains 13 residues. As DNA, the CDR3 is TGCAGCGTTGGGACAGGCGCTAACTATGGCTACACCTTC. Its protein is CSVGTGANYGYTF.

CDR3 DNA: TGTGCCAGCAGTGACGCCGGGACAGGGGCCGCCTACGAGCAGTACTTC. It is translated as CASSDAGTGAAYEQYF. The rearrangement joins TRBV2 to TRBJ2-7; 10 bases align to TRBD1. Unmatched junction bases numbered 7, after V lost 3 bases and J lost 2 bases. The length of the CDR3 is 16 residues. The germline V gene encodes CDR1 SNHLY and CDR2 FYNNEI. Full variable domain (outside the CDR3, taken from reference TRBV2 and TRBJ2-7): EPEVTQTPSHQVTQMGQEVILRCVPISNHLYFYWYRQILGQKVEFLVSFYNNEISEKSEIFDDQFSVERPDGSNFTLKIRSTKLEDSAMYFCASSDAGTGAAYEQYFGPGTRLTVT.

The chain uses TRBV7-2 and TRBJ2-3; 10 bases are a match to TRBD2. CDR3 size: 17 residues. J gave up 0 bases and V 7 bases, and 10 bases lay outside the gene matches. From germline, CDR1 is SGHTA and CDR2 FQGNSA. For the CDR3, the DNA is TGTGCCAGCACCCCCGGGACTAGCGCCTTTAGCACAGATACGCAGTATTTT. It encodes CASTPGTSAFSTDTQYF.

This rearrangement joins TRBV20-1 to TRBJ2-1, with D hard to call. The CDR3 is made up of 11 amino acids. V lost 3 bases, J lost 7 bases, and 7 bases lay in between. CDR1 and CDR2 from the germline V gene are DFQATT and SNEGSKA (reference sequence). This chain's CDR3 is CSASRKNEQFF. CDR3 in DNA: TGCAGTGCTAGTAGAAAGAATGAGCAGTTCTTC.

J is TRBJ2-1 and V is TRBV6-2 or TRBV6-3; possibly TRBD2 for D (8 bases). The CDR3 has 14 amino acids. Germline loops: CDR1 MNHEY, CDR2 SVGEGT. Trimming pared 7 bases from V and 9 bases from J, leaving 19 bases between. The CDR3 loop is CASTGLAEGAEQFF. CDR3 nucleotide sequence: TGTGCCAGCACCGGACTAGCAGAGGGGGCTGAGCAGTTCTTC.